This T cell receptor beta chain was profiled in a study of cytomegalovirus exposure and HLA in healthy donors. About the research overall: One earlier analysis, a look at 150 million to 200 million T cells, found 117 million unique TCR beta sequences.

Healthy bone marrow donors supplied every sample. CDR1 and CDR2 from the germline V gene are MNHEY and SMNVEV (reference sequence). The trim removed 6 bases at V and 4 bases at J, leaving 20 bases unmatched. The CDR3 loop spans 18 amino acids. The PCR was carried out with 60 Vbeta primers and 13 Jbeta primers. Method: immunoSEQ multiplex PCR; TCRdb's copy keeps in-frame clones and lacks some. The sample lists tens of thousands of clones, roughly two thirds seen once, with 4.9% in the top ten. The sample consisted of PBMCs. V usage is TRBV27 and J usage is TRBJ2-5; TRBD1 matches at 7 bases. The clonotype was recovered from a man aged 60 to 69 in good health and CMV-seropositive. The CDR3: CASSPSPDRPIPRETQYF. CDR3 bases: TGTGCCAGCAGCCCCTCCCCGGACAGGCCGATACCACGAGAGACCCAGTACTTC.